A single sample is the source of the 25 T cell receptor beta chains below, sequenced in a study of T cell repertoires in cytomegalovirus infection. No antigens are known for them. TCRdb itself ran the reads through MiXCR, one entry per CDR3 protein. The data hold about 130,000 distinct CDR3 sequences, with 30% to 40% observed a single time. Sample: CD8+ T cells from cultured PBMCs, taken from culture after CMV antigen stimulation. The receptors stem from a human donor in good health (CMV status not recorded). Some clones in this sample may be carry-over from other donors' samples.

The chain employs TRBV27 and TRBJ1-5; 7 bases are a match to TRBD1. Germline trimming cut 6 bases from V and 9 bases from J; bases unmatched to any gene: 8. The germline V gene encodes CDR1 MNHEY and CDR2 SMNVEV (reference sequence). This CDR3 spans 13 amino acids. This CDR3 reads CASSLQGTLPQHF. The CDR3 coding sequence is TGTGCCAGCAGCCTACAGGGGACTCTGCCCCAGCATTTT.

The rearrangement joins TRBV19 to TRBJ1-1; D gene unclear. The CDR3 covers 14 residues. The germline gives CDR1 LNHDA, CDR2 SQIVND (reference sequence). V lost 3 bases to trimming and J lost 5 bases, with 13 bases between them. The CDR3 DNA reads TGTGCCAGTAGTATGGGAGGCGCGAGGACTGAAGCTTTCTTT. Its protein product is CASSMGGARTEAFF.

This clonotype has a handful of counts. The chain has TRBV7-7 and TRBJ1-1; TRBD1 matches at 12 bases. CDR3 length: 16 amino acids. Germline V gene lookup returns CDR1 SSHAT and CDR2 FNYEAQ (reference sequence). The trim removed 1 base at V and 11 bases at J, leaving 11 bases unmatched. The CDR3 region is CASSLEKPGQGARAFF. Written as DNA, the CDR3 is TGTGCCAGCAGCTTAGAGAAACCGGGACAGGGGGCGAGGGCTTTCTTT.

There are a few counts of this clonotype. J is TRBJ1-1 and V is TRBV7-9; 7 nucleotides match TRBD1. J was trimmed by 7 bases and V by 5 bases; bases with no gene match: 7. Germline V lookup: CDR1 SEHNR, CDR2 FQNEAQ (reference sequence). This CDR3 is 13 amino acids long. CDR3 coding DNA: TGTGCCAGCAGCCAAAGAACAGGGGATGAAGCTTTCTTT. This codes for CASSQRTGDEAFF.

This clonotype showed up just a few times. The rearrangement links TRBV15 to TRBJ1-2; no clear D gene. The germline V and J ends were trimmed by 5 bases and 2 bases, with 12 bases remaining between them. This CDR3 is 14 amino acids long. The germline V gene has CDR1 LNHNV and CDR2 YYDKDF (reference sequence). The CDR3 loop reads CATSWGGQNYGYTF. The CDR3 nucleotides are TGTGCCACCAGCTGGGGAGGGCAGAACTATGGCTACACCTTC.

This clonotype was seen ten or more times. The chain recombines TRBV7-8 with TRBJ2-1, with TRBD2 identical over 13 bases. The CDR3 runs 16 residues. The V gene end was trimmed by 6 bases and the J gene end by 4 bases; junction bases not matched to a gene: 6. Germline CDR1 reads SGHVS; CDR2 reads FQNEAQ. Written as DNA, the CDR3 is TGTGCCAGCAGACCTTCGACTAGCGGGGGGTACAATGAGCAGTTCTTC. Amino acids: CASRPSTSGGYNEQFF.

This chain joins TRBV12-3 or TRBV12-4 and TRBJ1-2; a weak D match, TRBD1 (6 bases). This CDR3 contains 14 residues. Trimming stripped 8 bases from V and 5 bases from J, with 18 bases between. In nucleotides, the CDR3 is TGTGCCAGCGACGATTCAGGGGTAGGGTATGGCTACACCTTC. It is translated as CASDDSGVGYGYTF.

The CDR3 bases are TGTGCCACCAGTGTAAGCCGCAGCACAGATACGCAGTATTTT. As protein: CATSVSRSTDTQYF. The chain joins TRBV15 to TRBJ2-3; the D is unclear. Germline V gene lookup returns CDR1 LNHNV and CDR2 YYDKDF (reference sequence). CDR3 length: 14 amino acids. Trimming removed 6 bases from V and 0 bases from J, with 10 bases in between. The variable domain in full, with the rest retrieved from reference TRBV15 and TRBJ2-3, is DAMVIQNPRYQVTQFGKPVTLSCSQTLNHNVMYWYQQKSSQAPKLLFHYYDKDFNNEADTPDNFQSRRPNTSFCFLDIRSPGLGDTAMYLCATSVSRSTDTQYFGPGTRLTVL.

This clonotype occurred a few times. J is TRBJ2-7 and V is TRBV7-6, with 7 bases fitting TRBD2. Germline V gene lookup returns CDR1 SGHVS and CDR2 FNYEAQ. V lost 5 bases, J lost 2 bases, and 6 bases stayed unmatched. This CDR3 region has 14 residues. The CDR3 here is CASSASGEAYEQYF. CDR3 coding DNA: TGTGCCAGCAGCGCAAGCGGGGAGGCCTACGAGCAGTACTTC.

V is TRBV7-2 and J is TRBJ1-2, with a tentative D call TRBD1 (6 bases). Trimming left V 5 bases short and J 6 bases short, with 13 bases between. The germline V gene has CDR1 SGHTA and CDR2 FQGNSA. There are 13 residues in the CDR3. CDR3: CASSAGQFNGYTF. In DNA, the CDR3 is TGTGCCAGCAGCGCGGGACAATTTAATGGCTACACCTTC.

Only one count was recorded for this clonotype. The CDR3 region is CASSLDREQMNYGYTF. Here the CDR3 DNA reads TGTGCCAGCAGTTTAGATCGGGAACAGATGAACTATGGCTACACCTTC. The rearrangement uses TRBV28 and TRBJ1-2; no reliable D call. The CDR3 has 16 residues. Germline values: CDR1 MDHEN, CDR2 SYDVKM. V dropped 2 bases and J dropped 2 bases, with 15 bases sitting between them.

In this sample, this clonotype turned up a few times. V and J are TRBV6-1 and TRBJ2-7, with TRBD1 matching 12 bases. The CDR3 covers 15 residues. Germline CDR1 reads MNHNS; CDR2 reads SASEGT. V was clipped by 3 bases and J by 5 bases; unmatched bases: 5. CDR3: CASSDGTGGYDEQYF. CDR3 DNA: TGTGCCAGCAGTGATGGGACAGGGGGCTACGACGAGCAGTACTTC.

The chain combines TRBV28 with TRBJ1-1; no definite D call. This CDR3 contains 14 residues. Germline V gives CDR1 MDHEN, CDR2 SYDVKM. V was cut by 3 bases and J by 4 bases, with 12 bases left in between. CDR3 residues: CASSLDRYSTEAFF. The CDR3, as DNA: TGTGCCAGCAGTTTGGACCGATACAGCACTGAAGCTTTCTTT.

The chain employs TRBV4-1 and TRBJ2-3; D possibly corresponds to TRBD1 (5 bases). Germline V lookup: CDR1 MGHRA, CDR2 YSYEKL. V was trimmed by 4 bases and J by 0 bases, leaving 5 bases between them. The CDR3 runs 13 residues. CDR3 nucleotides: TGCGCCAGCAGCCCAGGGAGCACAGATACGCAGTATTTT. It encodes CASSPGSTDTQYF.

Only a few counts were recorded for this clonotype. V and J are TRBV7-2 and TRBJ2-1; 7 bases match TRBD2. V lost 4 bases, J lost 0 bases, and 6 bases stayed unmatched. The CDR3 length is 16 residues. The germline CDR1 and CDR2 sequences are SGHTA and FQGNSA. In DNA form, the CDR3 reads TGTGCCAGCAGCTCGAGCGGGGCCCCCTCCTACAATGAGCAGTTCTTC. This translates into CASSSSGAPSYNEQFF. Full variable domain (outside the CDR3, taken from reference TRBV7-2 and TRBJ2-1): GAGVSQSPSNKVTEKGKDVELRCDPISGHTALYWYRQSLGQGLEFLIYFQGNSAPDKSGLPSDRFSAERTGGSVSTLTIQRTQQEDSAVYLCASSSSGAPSYNEQFFGPGTRLTVL.

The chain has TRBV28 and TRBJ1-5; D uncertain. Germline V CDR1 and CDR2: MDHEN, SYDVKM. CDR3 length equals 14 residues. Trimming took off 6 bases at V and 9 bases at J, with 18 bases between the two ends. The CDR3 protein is CASSARAGLGPQHF. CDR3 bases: TGTGCCAGCAGCGCGCGGGCGGGGTTAGGGCCCCAGCATTTT.

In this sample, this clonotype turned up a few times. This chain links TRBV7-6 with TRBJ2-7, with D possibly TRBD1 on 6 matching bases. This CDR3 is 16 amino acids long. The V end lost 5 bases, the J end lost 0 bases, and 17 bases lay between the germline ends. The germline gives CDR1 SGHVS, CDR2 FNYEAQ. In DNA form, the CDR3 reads TGTGCCAGCAGCAGTACCGGGACATGGAGCTCCTACGAGCAGTACTTC. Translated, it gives CASSSTGTWSSYEQYF.

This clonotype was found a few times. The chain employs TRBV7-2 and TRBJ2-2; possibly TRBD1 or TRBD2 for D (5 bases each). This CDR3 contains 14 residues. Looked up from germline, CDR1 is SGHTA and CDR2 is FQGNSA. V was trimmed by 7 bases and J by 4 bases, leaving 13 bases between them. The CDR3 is CASTGTLGTGELFF. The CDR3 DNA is TGTGCCAGCACCGGGACCCTTGGCACCGGGGAGCTGTTTTTT.

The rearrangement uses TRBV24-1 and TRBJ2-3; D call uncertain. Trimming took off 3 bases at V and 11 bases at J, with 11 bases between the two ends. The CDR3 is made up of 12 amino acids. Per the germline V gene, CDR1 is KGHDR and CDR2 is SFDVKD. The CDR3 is CATSDGSMVQYF. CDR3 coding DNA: TGTGCCACCAGTGATGGCAGTATGGTGCAGTATTTT.

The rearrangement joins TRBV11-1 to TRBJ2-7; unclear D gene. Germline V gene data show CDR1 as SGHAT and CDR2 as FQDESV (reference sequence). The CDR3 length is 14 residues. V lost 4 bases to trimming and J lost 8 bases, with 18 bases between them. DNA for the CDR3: TGTGCCAGCAGCTCCCGAGAGAGGTTTACGCAGCAGTACTTC. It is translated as CASSSRERFTQQYF.

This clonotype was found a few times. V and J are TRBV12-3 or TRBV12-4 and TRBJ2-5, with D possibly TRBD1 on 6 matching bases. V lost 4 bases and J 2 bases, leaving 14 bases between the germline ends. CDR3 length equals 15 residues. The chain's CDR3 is CASSSTGWSQETQYF. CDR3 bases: TGTGCCAGCAGTTCGACAGGATGGAGTCAAGAGACCCAGTACTTC.

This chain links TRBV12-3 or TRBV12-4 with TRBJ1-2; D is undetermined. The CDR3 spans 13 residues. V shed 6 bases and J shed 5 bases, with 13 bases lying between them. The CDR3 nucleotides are TGTGCCAGCAGCCCCGCAATGACATATGGCTACACCTTC. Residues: CASSPAMTYGYTF.

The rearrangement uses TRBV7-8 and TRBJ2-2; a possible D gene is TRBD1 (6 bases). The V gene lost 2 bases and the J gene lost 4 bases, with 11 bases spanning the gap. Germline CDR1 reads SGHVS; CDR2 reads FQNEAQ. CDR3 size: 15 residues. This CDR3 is CASSLLDRTTGELFF. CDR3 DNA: TGTGCCAGCAGCTTACTGGACAGAACCACCGGGGAGCTGTTTTTT. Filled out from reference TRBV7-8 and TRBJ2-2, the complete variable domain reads GAGVSQSPRYKVAKRGQDVALRCDPISGHVSLFWYQQALGQGPEFLTYFQNEAQLDKSGLPSDRFFAERPEGSVSTLKIQRTQQEDSAVYLCASSLLDRTTGELFFGEGSRLTVL.

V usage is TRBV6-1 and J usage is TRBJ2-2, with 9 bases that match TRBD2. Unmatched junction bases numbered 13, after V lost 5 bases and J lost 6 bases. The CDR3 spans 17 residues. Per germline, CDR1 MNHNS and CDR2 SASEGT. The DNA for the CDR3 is TGTGCCAGCAGTTCCACCGGGACTAGCCCCTATCCCGGGGAGCTGTTTTTT. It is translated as CASSSTGTSPYPGELFF.

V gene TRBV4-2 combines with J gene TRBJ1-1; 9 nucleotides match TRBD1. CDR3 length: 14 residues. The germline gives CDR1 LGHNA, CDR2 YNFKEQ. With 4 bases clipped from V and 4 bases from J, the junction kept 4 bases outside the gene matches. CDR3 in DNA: TGTGCCAGCAGCCCATACAGGGGGCTCACTGAAGCTTTCTTT. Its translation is CASSPYRGLTEAFF.